The TCR beta chain under discussion was sequenced for a study of T-cell memory formation after mild COVID-19. This CDR3 has 14 amino acids. V lost 0 bases and J lost 6; bases outside the gene matches: 6. The germline CDR1 and CDR2 sequences are SGHRS and YFSETQ. TCRdb re-called the 5' RACE reads with MiXCR, one entry per CDR3 protein. The sample records roughly 350,000 distinct CDR3 sequences, 25% to 30% being singletons. The sequence was collected from an adult woman who had mild COVID-19 (a few samples of this study predate the infection). Cell type and time point are not known. Sequenced: PBMCs or a T cell subset sorted from them (not recorded which). The chain joins TRBV5-1 to TRBJ2-7; 7 nucleotides agree with TRBD1. The CDR3 loop is CASSLAKGGSEQYF. CDR3 in DNA: TGCGCCAGCAGCTTGGCCAAAGGGGGCAGCGAGCAGTACTTC.